This TCR beta chain was sequenced in a study of T-cell reconstitution after alpha-beta-depleted transplantation in children. In regard to this clonotype: No antigen is known for it.

V gave up 3 bases and J gave up 0 bases, with 12 bases separating them. The CDR3 contains 15 residues. Germline lookup yields CDR1 LNHDA and CDR2 SQIVND (reference sequence). Unique molecular identifiers tagged the TCRbeta library. MiXCR was run by TCRdb on the PCR reads, yielding one entry per CDR3 protein. The table has 45,000 or so distinct CDR3 sequences, 40% to 65% seen once; the top ten hold 35% to 40%. Study-wide results and limits: Surviving recipient T cells and intrathymic progenitors accounted for some patients' high TCRbeta diversity at day 60. T cells produced anew were the main source of T-cell counts and diversity one year after transplant.

The receptor was isolated from a boy in the first two years of life with SCID, due to receive a stem cell transplant. This sample comprised peripheral blood, obtained before TCRalphabeta/CD19-depleted stem cell transplant. V gene TRBV19 combines with J gene TRBJ2-7; unclear D gene. The CDR3 sequence is CASSIAVVSSYEQYF. For the CDR3, the DNA is TGTGCCAGTAGTATCGCTGTTGTGAGCTCCTACGAGCAGTACTTC.